Presented here are 17 T cell receptor beta chains from one specimen sequenced in a study of a mutant IDH1 vaccine in newly diagnosed glioma. Profiling relied on immunoSEQ multiplex PCR, and the TCRdb table lists in-frame clones only, not all of them. The sample consists of approximately 25,000 clones, about three quarters of them appearing once. For these TCRs, the target antigens are not known. Time point here: week 5, during vaccination. What each vaccine dose contained was 300 ug of mutant IDH1 20-mer peptide, accompanied by topical imiquimod. The material was PBMCs, obtained from a glioma patient whose treatment included an IDH1 peptide vaccine. These receptor sequences come from a man aged 35-49 years with glioma.

This clone has just a few counts. This sequence joins TRBV9 and TRBJ2-1, with 10 bases identical to TRBD2. Per germline, CDR1 SGDLS and CDR2 YYNGEE. The CDR3 has 15 amino acids. V lost 3 bases to trimming and J lost 4 bases; unmatched junction nucleotides: 4. The CDR3, as DNA: TGTGCCAGCAGCGCAACTAGCGGGGAATACAATGAGCAGTTCTTC. This codes for CASSATSGEYNEQFF.

The chain employs TRBV7-4 and TRBJ2-1, with 8 bases identical to TRBD1. J gave up 10 bases and V 10 bases, and 18 bases lay outside the gene matches. The CDR3 loop spans 15 amino acids. Germline V gene lookup returns CDR1 SGHVT and CDR2 SQSDAQ. The CDR3 coding sequence is TGTGCCAAGCTACACACCCGCCCGGACAGGGACGAGCAGTTCTTC. Its translation is CAKLHTRPDRDEQFF.

The chain joins TRBV30 to TRBJ1-1; TRBD1 matches at 8 bases. With 7 bases clipped from V and 1 base from J, the junction kept 5 bases outside the gene matches. There are 13 residues in the CDR3. In germline, CDR1 is GTSNPN, CDR2 SVGIG (reference sequence). This CDR3 is CAFDDRGNTEAFF. The CDR3 nucleotides are TGTGCCTTTGATGACAGGGGGAACACTGAAGCTTTCTTT.

The gene calls are TRBV7-6 and TRBJ1-5, with a possible D match to TRBD1 (6 bases). This CDR3 comprises 16 residues. The V end lost 5 bases, the J end lost 5 bases, and 19 bases lay between the germline ends. Germline loops: CDR1 SGHVS, CDR2 FNYEAQ. The CDR3 nucleotides are TGTGCCAGCAGCCCCAGGGAGGGGGGACCCGATCAGCCCCAGCATTTT. Translation: CASSPREGGPDQPQHF.

The chain is built from TRBV5-4 and TRBJ1-6; D is unresolved. Germline CDR1 reads SGHNT; CDR2 reads YYREEE (reference sequence). The CDR3 covers 15 residues. The ends were cut back, 0 bases at V and 2 bases at J, with 6 bases in the middle. CDR3 residues: CASSLGNAYNSPLHF. For the CDR3, the DNA is TGTGCCAGCAGCTTGGGAAACGCCTATAATTCACCCCTCCACTTT.

The rearrangement links TRBV29-1 to TRBJ2-1; D might be TRBD1 or TRBD2, each matching 5 bases. Germline CDR1 is SQVTM and CDR2 is ANQGSEA. The germline V and J ends were trimmed by 3 bases and 4 bases, with 16 bases remaining between them. The CDR3 has 15 amino acids. As DNA, the CDR3 is TGCAGCGTTGAGGGAGCAGAGGGGAGTTACAATGAGCAGTTCTTC. Translated: CSVEGAEGSYNEQFF.

The gene calls are TRBV2 and TRBJ2-5, with D tentatively TRBD2 (7 bases). The CDR3 is 15 residues long. V dropped 6 bases and J dropped 2 bases, with 16 bases sitting between them. The germline V gene encodes CDR1 SNHLY and CDR2 FYNNEI. CDR3 loop: CASSVTGTTQETQYF. The CDR3 nucleotides read TGTGCCAGCAGCGTAACAGGGACTACACAAGAGACCCAGTACTTC. Based on the CDR3 plus reference TRBV2 and TRBJ2-5, the full variable domain is EPEVTQTPSHQVTQMGQEVILRCVPISNHLYFYWYRQILGQKVEFLVSFYNNEISEKSEIFDDQFSVERPDGSNFTLKIRSTKLEDSAMYFCASSVTGTTQETQYFGPGTRLLVL.

This chain uses TRBV5-1 with TRBJ1-4; no firm D call. The V end lost 0 bases, the J end lost 1 base, and 7 bases lay between the germline ends. The germline V gene encodes CDR1 SGHRS and CDR2 YFSETQ. CDR3 length: 15 residues. The CDR3, as DNA: TGCGCCAGCAGCTTGGCCGTTGGAACTAATGAAAAACTGTTTTTT. This codes for CASSLAVGTNEKLFF.

This chain connects TRBV7-2 to TRBJ2-1, with 8 bases fitting TRBD2. The CDR3 has 15 residues. With 1 base clipped from V and 7 bases from J, the junction kept 6 bases outside the gene matches. CDR1 and CDR2 (germline): SGHTA, FQGNSA. The CDR3 coding sequence is TGTGCCAGCAGCTTAGACGGGAGGGCCGGAAATGAGCAGTTCTTC. As protein: CASSLDGRAGNEQFF.

This chain joins TRBV7-8 and TRBJ1-4; D might be TRBD1 (5 bases). Germline CDR1 is SGHVS and CDR2 is FQNEAQ. This CDR3 is 15 amino acids long. The germline V and J ends were trimmed by 4 bases and 2 bases, with 11 bases remaining between them. The CDR3 nucleotides read TGTGCCAGCAGCTGGGGGACTACTACTAATGAAAAACTGTTTTTT. It encodes CASSWGTTTNEKLFF.

V usage is TRBV14 and J usage is TRBJ1-4; the D is unclear. In germline, CDR1 is SGHDN, CDR2 FVKESK. This CDR3 is 17 amino acids long. Trimming left V 8 bases short and J 0 bases short, with 19 bases between. The CDR3 protein is CASRAGRAFATNEKLFF. CDR3 in DNA: TGTGCCAGCCGTGCCGGACGGGCTTTTGCAACTAATGAAAAACTGTTTTTT.

The chain carries TRBV18 and TRBJ2-7; TRBD2 might be the D (5 bases). From germline, CDR1 is KGHSH and CDR2 LQKENI. The CDR3 loop spans 12 amino acids. V lost 3 bases, J lost 5 bases, and 8 bases lay in between. The CDR3 DNA reads TGTGCCAGCTCACCCACCGGGGACGAGCAGTACGTC. This gives the protein CASSPTGDEQYV.

The chain uses TRBV29-1 and TRBJ2-3; D gene unclear. CDR1 SQVTM and CDR2 ANQGSEA come from the germline V gene. Deletions cut 0 bases from V and 6 bases from J, with 10 bases between. The CDR3 contains 13 residues. The CDR3 region is CSVEDQDVDTQYF. CDR3 coding DNA: TGCAGCGTTGAAGATCAAGACGTGGATACGCAGTATTTT.

The chain combines TRBV6-1 with TRBJ1-3; D gene unclear. Deletions cut 10 bases from V and 0 bases from J, with 7 bases between. Germline loops: CDR1 MNHNS, CDR2 SASEGT. CDR3 length: 12 amino acids. The CDR3 DNA reads TGTGCCACCCATAGCTCTGGAAACACCATATATTTT. Translation: CATHSSGNTIYF.

The chain couples TRBV18 to TRBJ2-1; D unresolved. The CDR3 is made up of 16 amino acids. Germline V lookup: CDR1 KGHSH, CDR2 LQKENI. Trimming cost V 3 bases and J 6 bases, with 18 bases left between them. Here the CDR3 reads CASSPLQAQPANEQFF. In DNA, the CDR3 is TGTGCCAGCTCACCGCTCCAGGCTCAGCCCGCCAATGAGCAGTTCTTC.

J is TRBJ2-7 and V is TRBV18; D gene unclear. V lost 4 bases and J 5 bases, leaving 18 bases between the germline ends. Germline loops: CDR1 KGHSH, CDR2 LQKENI. This CDR3 region has 15 residues. CDR3 sequence: CASSLRGDQPNEQYF. The CDR3 nucleotides read TGTGCCAGCTCACTTCGAGGAGACCAGCCCAACGAGCAGTACTTC.

V and J are TRBV25-1 and TRBJ2-5; the match to TRBD2 covers 8 bases. CDR1 MGHDK and CDR2 SYGVNS come from the germline V gene. The CDR3 is 17 residues long. Unmatched junction bases numbered 10, after V lost 2 bases and J lost 2 bases. The CDR3 loop is CASSEAGSGRGQETQYF. The DNA for the CDR3 is TGTGCCAGCAGTGAAGCGGGAAGCGGGAGAGGACAAGAGACCCAGTACTTC.